The T cell receptor (beta chain) described here comes from a study of patients and donors after allogeneic stem cell transplantation. TCRdb reanalysed the RT-PCR reads using MiXCR and keeps one entry per CDR3 protein. The table shows about 230,000 distinct CDR3 sequences, with 14% occurring only once. Per germline, CDR1 SGHRS and CDR2 YFSETQ. Deletions cut 4 bases from V and 4 bases from J, with 12 bases between. This CDR3 comprises 14 residues. This clonotype was picked up a small number of times. This chain links TRBV5-1 with TRBJ2-1; no clear D. The source material was blood, either unsorted or a sorted T cell fraction (not recorded which). This TCR was sampled from a human donor who was either an allogeneic HSCT recipient or a stem cell or donor lymphocyte infusion donor (not recorded which). It is not recorded whose cells these are; they may come from a transplant donor. As DNA, the CDR3 is TGCGCCAGCAGCGCAGATTTGATTTACAATGAGCAGTTCTTC. Translation: CASSADLIYNEQFF.